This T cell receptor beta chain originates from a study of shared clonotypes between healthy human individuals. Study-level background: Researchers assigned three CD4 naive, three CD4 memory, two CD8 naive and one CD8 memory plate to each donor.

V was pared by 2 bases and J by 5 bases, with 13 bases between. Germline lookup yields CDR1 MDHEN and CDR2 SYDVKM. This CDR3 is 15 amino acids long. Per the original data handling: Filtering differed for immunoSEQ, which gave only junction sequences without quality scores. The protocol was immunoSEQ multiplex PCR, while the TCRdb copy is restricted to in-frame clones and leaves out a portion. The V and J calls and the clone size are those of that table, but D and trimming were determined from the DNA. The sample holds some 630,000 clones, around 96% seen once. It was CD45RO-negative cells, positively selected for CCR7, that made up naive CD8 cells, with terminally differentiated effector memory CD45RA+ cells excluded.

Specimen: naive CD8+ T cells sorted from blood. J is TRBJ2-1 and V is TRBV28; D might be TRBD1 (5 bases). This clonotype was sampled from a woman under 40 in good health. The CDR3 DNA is TGTGCCAGCAGTTTAGGGCAGGGTCCCAACAATGAGCAGTTCTTC. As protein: CASSLGQGPNNEQFF.